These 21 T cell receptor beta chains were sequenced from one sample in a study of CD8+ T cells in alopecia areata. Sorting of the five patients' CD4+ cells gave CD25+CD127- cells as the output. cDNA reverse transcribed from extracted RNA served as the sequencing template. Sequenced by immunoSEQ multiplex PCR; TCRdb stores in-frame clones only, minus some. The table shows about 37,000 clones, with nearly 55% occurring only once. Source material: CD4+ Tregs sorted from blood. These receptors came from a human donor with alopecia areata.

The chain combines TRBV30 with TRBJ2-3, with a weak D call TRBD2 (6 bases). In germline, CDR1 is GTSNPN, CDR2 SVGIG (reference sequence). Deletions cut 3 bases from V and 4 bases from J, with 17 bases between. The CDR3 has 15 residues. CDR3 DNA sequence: TGTGCCTGGAGCCGGGGGATTGGGGAGGCAGATACGCAGTATTTT. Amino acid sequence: CAWSRGIGEADTQYF.

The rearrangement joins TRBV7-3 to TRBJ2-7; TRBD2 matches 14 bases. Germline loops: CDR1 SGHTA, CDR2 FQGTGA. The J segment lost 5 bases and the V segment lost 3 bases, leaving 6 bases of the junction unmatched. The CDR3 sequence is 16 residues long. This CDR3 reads CASSLGLAGASDEQYF. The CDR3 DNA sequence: TGTGCCAGCAGCTTGGGACTAGCGGGAGCTTCCGACGAGCAGTACTTC.

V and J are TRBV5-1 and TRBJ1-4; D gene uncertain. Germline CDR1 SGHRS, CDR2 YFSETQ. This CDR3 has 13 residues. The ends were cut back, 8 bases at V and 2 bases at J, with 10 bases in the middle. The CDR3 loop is CASRPGTNEKLFF. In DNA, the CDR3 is TGCGCCAGTAGGCCGGGGACTAATGAAAAACTGTTTTTT.

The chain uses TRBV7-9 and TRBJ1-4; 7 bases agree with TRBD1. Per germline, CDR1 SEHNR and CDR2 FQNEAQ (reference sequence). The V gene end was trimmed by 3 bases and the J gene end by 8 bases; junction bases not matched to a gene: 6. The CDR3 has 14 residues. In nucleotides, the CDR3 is TGTGCCAGCAGCTTTACCGAGGGGGCGGAAAAACTGTTTTTT. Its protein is CASSFTEGAEKLFF.

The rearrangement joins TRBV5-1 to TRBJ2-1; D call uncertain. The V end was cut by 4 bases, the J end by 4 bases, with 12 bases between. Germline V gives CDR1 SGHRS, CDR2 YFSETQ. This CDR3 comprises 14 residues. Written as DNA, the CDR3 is TGCGCCAGCAGCCCGGAGCCCCCTTACAATGAGCAGTTCTTC. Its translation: CASSPEPPYNEQFF.

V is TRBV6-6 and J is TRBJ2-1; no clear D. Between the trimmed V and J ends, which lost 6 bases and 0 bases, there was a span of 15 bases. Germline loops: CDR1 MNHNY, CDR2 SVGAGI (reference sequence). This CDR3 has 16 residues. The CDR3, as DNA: TGTGCCAGCAGCCTCCCGCGGCGGAGCTCCTACAATGAGCAGTTCTTC. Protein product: CASSLPRRSSYNEQFF.

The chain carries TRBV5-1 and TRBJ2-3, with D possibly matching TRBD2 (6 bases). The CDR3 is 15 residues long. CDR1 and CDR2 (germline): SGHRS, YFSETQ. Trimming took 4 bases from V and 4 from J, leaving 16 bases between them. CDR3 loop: CASSRDPSGADTQYF. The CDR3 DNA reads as TGCGCCAGCAGCAGGGACCCATCGGGGGCAGATACGCAGTATTTT.

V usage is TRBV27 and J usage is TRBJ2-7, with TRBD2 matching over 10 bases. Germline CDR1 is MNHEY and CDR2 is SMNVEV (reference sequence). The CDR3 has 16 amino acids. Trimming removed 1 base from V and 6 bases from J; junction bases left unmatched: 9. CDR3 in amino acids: CASSLFTGSGRTEQYF. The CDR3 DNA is TGTGCCAGCAGTTTATTCACTGGTAGCGGGAGGACCGAGCAGTACTTC.

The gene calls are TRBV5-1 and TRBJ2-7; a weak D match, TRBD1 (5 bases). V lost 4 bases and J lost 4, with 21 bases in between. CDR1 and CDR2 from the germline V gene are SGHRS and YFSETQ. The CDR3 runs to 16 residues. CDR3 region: CASSITGSPILYEQYF. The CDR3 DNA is TGCGCCAGCAGCATTACAGGATCCCCTATTCTTTACGAGCAGTACTTC.

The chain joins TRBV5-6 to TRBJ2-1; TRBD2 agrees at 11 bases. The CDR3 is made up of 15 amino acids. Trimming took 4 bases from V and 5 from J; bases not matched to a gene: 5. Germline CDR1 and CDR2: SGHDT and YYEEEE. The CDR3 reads CASSTGLAVNNEQFF. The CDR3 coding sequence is TGTGCCAGCAGCACGGGACTAGCGGTTAACAATGAGCAGTTCTTC.

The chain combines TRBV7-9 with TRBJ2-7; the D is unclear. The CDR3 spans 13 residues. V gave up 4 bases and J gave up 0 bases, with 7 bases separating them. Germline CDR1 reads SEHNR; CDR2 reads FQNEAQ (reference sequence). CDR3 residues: CASSSPNSYEQYF. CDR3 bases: TGTGCCAGCAGCTCCCCTAACTCCTACGAGCAGTACTTC.

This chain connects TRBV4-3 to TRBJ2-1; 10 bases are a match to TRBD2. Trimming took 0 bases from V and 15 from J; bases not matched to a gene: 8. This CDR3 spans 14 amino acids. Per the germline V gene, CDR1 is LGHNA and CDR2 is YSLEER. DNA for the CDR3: TGCGCCAGCAGCCAAGACGGGCGAGCGGGAGGGCTGTTCTTC. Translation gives CASSQDGRAGGLFF.

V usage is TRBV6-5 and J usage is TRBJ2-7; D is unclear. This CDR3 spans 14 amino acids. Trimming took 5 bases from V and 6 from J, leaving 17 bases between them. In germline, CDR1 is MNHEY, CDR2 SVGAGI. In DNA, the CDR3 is TGTGCCAGCAGTCCGCGGACGATCGGCGGCGAGCAGTACTTC. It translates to CASSPRTIGGEQYF.

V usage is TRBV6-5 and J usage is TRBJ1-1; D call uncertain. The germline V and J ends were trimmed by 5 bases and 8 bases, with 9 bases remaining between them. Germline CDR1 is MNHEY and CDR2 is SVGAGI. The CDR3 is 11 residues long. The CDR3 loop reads CASSKGREAFF. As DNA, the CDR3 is TGTGCCAGCAGTAAAGGCAGGGAAGCTTTCTTT.

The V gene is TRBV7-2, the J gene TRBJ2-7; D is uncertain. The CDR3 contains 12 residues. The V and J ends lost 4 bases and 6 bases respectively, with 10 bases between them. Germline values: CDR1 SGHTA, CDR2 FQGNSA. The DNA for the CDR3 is TGTGCCAGCAGCTCACCCATACGCGAGCAGTACTTC. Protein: CASSSPIREQYF.

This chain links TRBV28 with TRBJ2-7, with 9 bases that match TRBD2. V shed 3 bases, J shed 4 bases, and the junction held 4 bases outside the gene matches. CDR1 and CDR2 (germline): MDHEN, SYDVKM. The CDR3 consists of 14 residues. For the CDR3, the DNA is TGTGCCAGCAGTTTTGTGGCGGGAGGGTACGAGCAGTACTTC. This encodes CASSFVAGGYEQYF.

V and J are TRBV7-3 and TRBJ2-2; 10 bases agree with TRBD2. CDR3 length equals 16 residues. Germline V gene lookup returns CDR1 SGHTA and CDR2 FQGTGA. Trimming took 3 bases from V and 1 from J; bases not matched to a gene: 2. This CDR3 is CASSFRTSGNTGELFF. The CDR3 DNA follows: TGTGCCAGCAGCTTCCGGACTAGCGGGAACACCGGGGAGCTGTTTTTT.

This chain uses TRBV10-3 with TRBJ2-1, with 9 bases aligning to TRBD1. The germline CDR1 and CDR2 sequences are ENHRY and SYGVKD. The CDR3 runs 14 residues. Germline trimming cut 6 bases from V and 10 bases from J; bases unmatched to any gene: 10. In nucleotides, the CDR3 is TGTGCCATCAGCCCGGGACAGGGACGGAGGGAGCAGTTCTTC. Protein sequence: CAISPGQGRREQFF.

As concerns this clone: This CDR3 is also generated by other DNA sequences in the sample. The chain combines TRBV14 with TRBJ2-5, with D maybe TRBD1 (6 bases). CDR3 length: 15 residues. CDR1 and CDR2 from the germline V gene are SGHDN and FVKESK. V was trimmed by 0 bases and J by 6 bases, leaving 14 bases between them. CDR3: CASSQEGAFGKTQYF. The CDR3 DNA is TGTGCCAGCAGCCAAGAGGGGGCGTTTGGAAAGACCCAGTACTTC.

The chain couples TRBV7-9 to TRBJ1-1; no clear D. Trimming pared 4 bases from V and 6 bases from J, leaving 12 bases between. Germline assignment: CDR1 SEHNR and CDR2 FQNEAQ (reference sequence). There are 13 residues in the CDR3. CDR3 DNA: TGTGCCAGCAGCTATTCACGAACCCCTGAAGCTTTCTTT. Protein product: CASSYSRTPEAFF.

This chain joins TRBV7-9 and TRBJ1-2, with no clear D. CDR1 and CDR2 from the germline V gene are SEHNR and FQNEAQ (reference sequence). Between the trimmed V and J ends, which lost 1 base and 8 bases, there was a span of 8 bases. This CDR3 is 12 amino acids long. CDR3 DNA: TGTGCCAGCAGCTTAGTGGGTGGAGGCTACACCTTC. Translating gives CASSLVGGGYTF.